This TCR beta chain was identified in a study of CD8 T cells in Susac syndrome. V lost 5 bases and J 1 base, leaving 8 bases between the germline ends. Germline CDR1 is LGHDT and CDR2 is YNNKEL (reference sequence). CDR3 length: 14 amino acids. With random hexamers, about 0.5 to 1 ug RNA was reverse transcribed. Multiplex immunoSEQ PCR targeted 54 Vbeta and 13 Jbeta TCR beta segments. TCRdb called the immunoSEQ multiplex PCR reads again in MiXCR, with one record for every CDR3 protein. Of 180,000 or so distinct CDR3 sequences in the sample, 85% to 95% were seen once. Sequencing of TCR beta was performed on blood CD8+ and CD4+ T cells. While CD8+ and CD4+ T cells were isolated negatively, TEMRA cells were enriched by FACS.

This chain links TRBV3-1 with TRBJ2-2; D is ambiguous. Sequences were obtained from CD4+ T cells from PBMCs. The clonotype originates from a human donor in good health. CDR3: CASSEAWNTGELFF. Written as DNA, the CDR3 is TGTGCCAGCAGCGAAGCCTGGAACACCGGGGAGCTGTTTTTT.